This entry features one T cell receptor (beta chain) sequence. TCR beta library input comprised approximately 1.9 micrograms of genomic DNA from cryopreserved PBMCs. The entry originates in a study of cytotoxic CD8 clonotypes in ibrutinib-treated CLL. The V end was cut by 8 bases, the J end by 5 bases, with 18 bases between. Germline V lookup: CDR1 SGHTA, CDR2 FQGNSA. The CDR3 loop spans 14 amino acids. Method: immunoSEQ multiplex PCR; TCRdb's copy keeps in-frame clones and lacks some. Of hundreds of thousands of clones detected, 60% to 75% appear once; the ten largest clones hold approximately 15%. This specimen was PBMCs, taken after 24 months of ibrutinib treatment. The chain carries TRBV7-2 and TRBJ2-5; D tentatively fits TRBD1 or TRBD2 (7 bases each). This TCR was sampled from a human donor with chronic lymphocytic leukemia. The CDR3 DNA follows: TGTGCCAGCGGGGTTCAGGGGGGGACGGAGACCCAGTACTTC. Its protein product is CASGVQGGTETQYF.